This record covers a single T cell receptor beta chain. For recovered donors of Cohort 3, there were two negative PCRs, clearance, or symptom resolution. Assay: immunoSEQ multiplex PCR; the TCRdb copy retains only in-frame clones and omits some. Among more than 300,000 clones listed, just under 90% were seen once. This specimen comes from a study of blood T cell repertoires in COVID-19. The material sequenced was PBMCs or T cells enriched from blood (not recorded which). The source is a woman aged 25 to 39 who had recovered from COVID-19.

The CDR3 loop reads CASSLGASGSQETQYF. In nucleotides, the CDR3 is TGTGCCAGCAGCTTAGGCGCTAGCGGTTCTCAAGAGACCCAGTACTTC. The J gene is TRBJ2-5, the V gene TRBV11-2, with 7 bases aligning to TRBD2. Unmatched junction bases numbered 7, after V lost 1 base and J lost 2 bases. This CDR3 comprises 16 residues. Germline V CDR1 and CDR2: SGHAT, FQNNGV.